The rows below give T cell receptor beta chains drawn from one sample of a study of cytomegalovirus exposure and HLA in healthy donors. Assay used: immunoSEQ multiplex PCR; TCRdb lists only in-frame clones, some missing. Of about 120,000 clones listed, approximately 89% are singletons. The sample taken for sequencing was PBMCs. These receptors all stem from a woman younger than 30 in good health and CMV-seronegative. CDR3s include the opening cysteine and the closing phenylalanine or tryptophan. The D gene is left open where the match is weak. The listing skips clone size in some rows; elsewhere it reads once, few, many or a size class.

d_gene: NA
v_gene: TRBV7-8
j_gene: TRBJ2-2
abundance: NA
CDR3nt: TGTGCCAGCAGCGAGTGGACTTTAAACACCGGGGAGCTGTTTTTT
CDR3aa: CASSEWTLNTGELFF

d_gene: NA
v_gene: TRBV28
j_gene: TRBJ1-2
abundance: NA
CDR3nt: TGTGCCAGCAGTACTCGGACGGGGAACTATGGCTACACCTTC
CDR3aa: CASSTRTGNYGYTF

d_gene: NA
v_gene: TRBV5-6
j_gene: TRBJ2-3
abundance: NA
CDR3nt: TGTGCCAGCAGCTTGCTTGGCACAGATACGCAGTATTTT
CDR3aa: CASSLLGTDTQYF

d_gene: TRBD2
v_gene: TRBV7-9
j_gene: TRBJ2-1
abundance: NA
CDR3nt: TGTGCCAGCAGCGCACTAGCGGGAGTTGACAATGAGCAGTTCTTC
CDR3aa: CASSALAGVDNEQFF

d_gene: NA
v_gene: TRBV6-5
j_gene: TRBJ2-1
abundance: NA
CDR3nt: TGTGCCAGCAGTTATTTGGGCCGGTACAATGAGCAGTTCTTC
CDR3aa: CASSYLGRYNEQFF

d_gene: NA
v_gene: TRBV27
j_gene: TRBJ2-5
abundance: NA
CDR3nt: TGTGCCAGCAGTTTTCTACTCTCGCCCGGGACCCAGTACTTC
CDR3aa: CASSFLLSPGTQYF

d_gene: TRBD2
v_gene: TRBV27
j_gene: TRBJ2-3
abundance: NA
CDR3nt: TGTGCCAGCAGTCCACGCCGTGCGGGAGGGGGGGATACGCAGTATTTT
CDR3aa: CASSPRRAGGGDTQYF

d_gene: TRBD2
v_gene: TRBV11-2
j_gene: TRBJ2-7
abundance: NA
CDR3nt: TGTGCCAGCAGCTTAGACGCAGTACGGGGGGATCGTTACGAGCAGTACTTC
CDR3aa: CASSLDAVRGDRYEQYF

d_gene: TRBD2
v_gene: TRBV7-8
j_gene: TRBJ2-1
abundance: NA
CDR3nt: TGTGCCAGCAGCCCGCTAAGACAAGCGGGGCGGGGTGAGCAGTTCTTC
CDR3aa: CASSPLRQAGRGEQFF

d_gene: NA
v_gene: TRBV28
j_gene: TRBJ1-1
abundance: NA
CDR3nt: TGTGCCAGCAGTTCTGGACCGGGGGGGACTGAAGCTTTCTTT
CDR3aa: CASSSGPGGTEAFF

d_gene: TRBD1
v_gene: TRBV27
j_gene: TRBJ2-1
abundance: few
CDR3nt: TGTGCCAGCAGGGCAGGGGGCTCTTCTGGGGATGAGCAGTTCTTC
CDR3aa: CASRAGGSSGDEQFF

d_gene: TRBD2
v_gene: TRBV7-8
j_gene: TRBJ2-7
abundance: NA
CDR3nt: TGTGCCAGCAGCTCATCGCCTTTAGCGGGAGATCCCCACGAGCAGTACTTC
CDR3aa: CASSSSPLAGDPHEQYF

d_gene: NA
v_gene: TRBV19
j_gene: TRBJ2-3
abundance: NA
CDR3nt: TGTGCCAGTAAGTTCCTAGGTACAGATACGCAGTATTTT
CDR3aa: CASKFLGTDTQYF

d_gene: TRBD2
v_gene: TRBV27
j_gene: TRBJ2-1
abundance: few
CDR3nt: TGTGCCAGCAGTCAAGAACCCCCTAGCGGGAGTTTCAATGAGCAGTTCTTC
CDR3aa: CASSQEPPSGSFNEQFF

d_gene: TRBD1
v_gene: TRBV5-1
j_gene: TRBJ2-7
abundance: NA
CDR3nt: TGCGCCAGCAGCATAGACAGGGACAGCTCCTACGAGCAGTACTTC
CDR3aa: CASSIDRDSSYEQYF

d_gene: TRBD1
v_gene: TRBV2
j_gene: TRBJ1-1
abundance: NA
CDR3nt: TGTGCCAGCAGTGAGGACAGGGGGGACACTGAAGCTTTCTTT
CDR3aa: CASSEDRGDTEAFF

d_gene: NA
v_gene: TRBV6-5
j_gene: TRBJ1-2
abundance: once
CDR3nt: TGTGCCAGCAGTGGCGGGTTCTATGGCTACACCTTC
CDR3aa: CASSGGFYGYTF

d_gene: TRBD1
v_gene: TRBV18
j_gene: TRBJ1-5
abundance: NA
CDR3nt: TGTGCCAGCTCACCGGAGACAGGGGGTGATCAGCCCCAGCATTTT
CDR3aa: CASSPETGGDQPQHF

d_gene: TRBD2
v_gene: TRBV29-1
j_gene: TRBJ2-3
abundance: NA
CDR3nt: TGCAGCGGGACTAGCGGAATAACCACAGATACGCAGTATTTT
CDR3aa: CSGTSGITTDTQYF

d_gene: TRBD1
v_gene: TRBV7-9
j_gene: TRBJ1-1
abundance: NA
CDR3nt: TGTGCCAGCAGGGCGGGACAGGGAACTGAAGCTTTCTTT
CDR3aa: CASRAGQGTEAFF

d_gene: TRBD2
v_gene: TRBV7-9
j_gene: TRBJ2-1
abundance: NA
CDR3nt: TGTGCCAGCAGCTTACTAGCGGGGGGGTACAATGAGCAGTTCTTC
CDR3aa: CASSLLAGGYNEQFF